This TCR beta chain was recorded in a study of liver allograft versus peripheral blood T cells. Across the whole study: Within transplanted livers, the T cell receptor repertoires were examined and compared against the repertoires present in the peripheral blood of liver transplant recipients.

This CDR3 comprises 13 residues. The germline V gene encodes CDR1 SGHDT and CDR2 YYEEEE. Trimming removed 0 bases from V and 1 base from J, with 4 bases in between. With regard to this clonotype: The antigen remains unidentified.

Study observations and caveats: According to reports, the T cell receptor repertoires inside liver allografts differed from those in peripheral blood.

TCRdb analysed the reads with MiXCR anew, one entry per CDR3 protein. The sample includes some 7,700 distinct CDR3 sequences, about a sixth of them seen just once. The sequence came from a human patient who had a liver transplant. A subset of T cells may come from the graft donor. The chain recombines TRBV5-6 with TRBJ1-1; no reliable D call. The DNA of the CDR3 is TGTGCCAGCAGCTTGGCGGAGAACACTGAAGCTTTCTTT. Its protein product is CASSLAENTEAFF. The variable domain in full, with the rest retrieved from reference TRBV5-6 and TRBJ1-1, is DAGVTQSPTHLIKTRGQQVTLRCSPKSGHDTVSWYQQALGQGPQFIFQYYEEEERQRGNFPDRFSGHQFPNYSSELNVNALLLGDSALYLCASSLAENTEAFFGQGTRLTVV.